A selection of T cell receptor beta chains follows, all from one sample in a study of Ad26.COV2.S vaccination and SARS-CoV-2 variants. TCRdb's copy holds only in-frame clones and misses some; the assay was immunoSEQ multiplex PCR. This repertoire shows about 350,000 clones, 70% to 90% found once; its top ten account for about 3.5%. The input for sequencing was peripheral blood, taken in a trial of Ad26.COV2.S vaccine versus placebo. The receptors were gathered from a person between 18 and 65 years old who received the Ad26.COV2.S COVID-19 vaccine or a placebo. Both conserved end residues are part of each CDR3. The order of the fields is D gene, clone size, V gene, J gene, CDR3 DNA, CDR3 protein. A D gene is named only where the DNA matches it firmly. Rows give clone size only sometimes, using once, few, many, or a class for an expanded clone.

D: NA
size: NA
V: TRBV11-2
J: TRBJ2-1
DNA: TGTGCCAGCAGCCGTTATGGGGGGAGCTCCTACAATGAGCAGTTCTTC
CDR3: CASSRYGGSSYNEQFF

D: NA
size: NA
V: TRBV4-1
J: TRBJ1-1
DNA: TGCGCCAGCAGCCAAGATTCCACCGGCAGACTGAGCACTGAAGCTTTCTTT
CDR3: CASSQDSTGRLSTEAFF

D: NA
size: NA
V: TRBV24-1
J: TRBJ2-5
DNA: TGTGCCACCAGTGATCCCAGGTTACAGGAGACCCAGTACTTC
CDR3: CATSDPRLQETQYF

D: NA
size: NA
V: TRBV14
J: TRBJ1-6
DNA: TGTGCCAGCAGCCTCCCGGTGTTCCCCCTCCACTTT
CDR3: CASSLPVFPLHF

D: NA
size: NA
V: TRBV28
J: TRBJ2-3
DNA: TGTGCCAGCAGCCAGGGACCAGGGGGCACAGATACGCAGTATTTT
CDR3: CASSQGPGGTDTQYF

D: TRBD2
size: NA
V: TRBV6-5
J: TRBJ2-1
DNA: TGTGCCAGCAGTCAGACTAGCGGGGGCTACAATGAGCAGTTCTTC
CDR3: CASSQTSGGYNEQFF

D: NA
size: NA
V: TRBV4-2
J: TRBJ1-1
DNA: TGTGCCAGCAGCCAGGGGACCACTGAAGCTTTCTTT
CDR3: CASSQGTTEAFF

D: NA
size: NA
V: TRBV4-3
J: TRBJ2-7
DNA: TGCGCCAGCAGCCAAGACGGATTTCAGGGCTCCTACGAGCAGTACTTC
CDR3: CASSQDGFQGSYEQYF

D: NA
size: once
V: TRBV6-2/TRBV6-3
J: TRBJ2-5
DNA: TGTGCCAGCAGGCCTTCCGGAGGCCAAGAGACCCAGTACTTC
CDR3: CASRPSGGQETQYF

D: NA
size: NA
V: TRBV3-1/TRBV3-2
J: TRBJ2-7
DNA: TGTGCCAGCAGCCAAGTCCTCTACGAGCAGTACTTC
CDR3: CASSQVLYEQYF

D: TRBD1
size: NA
V: TRBV6-5
J: TRBJ2-1
DNA: TGTGCCAGTTCAACCTACAGGGGGCTATACAATGAGCAGTTCTTC
CDR3: CASSTYRGLYNEQFF